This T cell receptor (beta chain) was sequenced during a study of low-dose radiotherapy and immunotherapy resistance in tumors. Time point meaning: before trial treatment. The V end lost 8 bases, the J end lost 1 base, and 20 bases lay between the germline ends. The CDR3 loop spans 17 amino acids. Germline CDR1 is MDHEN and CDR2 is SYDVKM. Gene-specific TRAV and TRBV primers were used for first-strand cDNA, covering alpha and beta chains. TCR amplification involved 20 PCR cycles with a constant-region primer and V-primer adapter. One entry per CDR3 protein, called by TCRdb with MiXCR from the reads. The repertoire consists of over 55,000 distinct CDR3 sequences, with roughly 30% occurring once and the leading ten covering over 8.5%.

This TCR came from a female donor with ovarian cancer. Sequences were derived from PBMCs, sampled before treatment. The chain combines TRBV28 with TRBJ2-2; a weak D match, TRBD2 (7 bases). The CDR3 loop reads CASRRGPGRMNTGELFF. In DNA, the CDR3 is TGTGCCAGCCGGCGGGGGCCCGGCCGGATGAACACCGGGGAGCTGTTTTTT.